Described below is a single T cell receptor beta chain sequence and its context. These data belong to a study of shared clonotypes between healthy human individuals. Looked up from germline, CDR1 is SGHTA and CDR2 is FQGTGA. This CDR3 has 19 residues. The ends were cut back, 0 bases at V and 0 bases at J, with 18 bases in the middle. Produced via immunoSEQ multiplex PCR; TCRdb's table is partial and in-frame only. This sample carries over a million clones, around 95% of them seen once, and the ten largest clones take over 1%. The sequence derives from a young man in good health. The material sequenced was naive CD4+ T cells sorted from blood. The sample's subset: CD45RA+ positively selected. This chain links TRBV7-3 with TRBJ1-5, with D perhaps matching TRBD1 (5 bases). CDR3 protein: CASSLTLLPARDSNQPQHF. CDR3 nucleotide sequence: TGTGCCAGCAGCTTAACTTTACTACCCGCCAGGGATAGCAATCAGCCCCAGCATTTT.